This T cell receptor (beta chain) was found in a study of shared clonotypes between healthy human individuals. Background on the study: Samples came from a couple of female and a few male donors aged 18 to 49.

Regarding the study as a whole: Relative to their counterparts shared across all four donors, non-shared clonotypes exhibited diminished generation probabilities.

Germline CDR1 is MNHNY and CDR2 is SVGAGI (reference sequence). This CDR3 spans 14 amino acids. Trimming pared 8 bases from V and 2 bases from J, leaving 13 bases between. TCRdb keeps only in-frame clones here, not all; method: immunoSEQ multiplex PCR. The data show a few million clones, 80% to 95% seen once. About this clone: Its antigen is unknown.

The gene calls are TRBV6-6 and TRBJ2-1, with D maybe TRBD1 (6 bases). This receptor was obtained from a man in his late teens or twenties in good health. Some clones in this sample may be carry-over from other donors' samples. The specimen sequenced was naive CD4+ T cells from PBMCs. Described subset: CD45RA+ positively selected. CDR3 sequence: CASSSQGPYNEQFF. The CDR3 nucleotides read TGTGCCAGCTCGTCTCAGGGGCCCTACAATGAGCAGTTCTTC.